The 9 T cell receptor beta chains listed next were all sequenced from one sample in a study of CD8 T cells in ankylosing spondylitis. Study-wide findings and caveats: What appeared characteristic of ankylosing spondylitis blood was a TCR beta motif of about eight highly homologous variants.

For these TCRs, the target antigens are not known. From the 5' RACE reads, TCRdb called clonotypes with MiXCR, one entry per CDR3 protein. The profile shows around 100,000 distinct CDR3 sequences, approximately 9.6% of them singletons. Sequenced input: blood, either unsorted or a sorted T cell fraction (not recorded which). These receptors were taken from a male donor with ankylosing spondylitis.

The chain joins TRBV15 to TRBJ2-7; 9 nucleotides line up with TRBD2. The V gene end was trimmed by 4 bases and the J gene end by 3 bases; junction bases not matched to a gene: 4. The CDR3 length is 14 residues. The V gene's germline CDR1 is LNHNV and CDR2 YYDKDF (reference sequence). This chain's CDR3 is CATSMRTSVYEQYF. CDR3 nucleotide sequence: TGTGCCACCAGCATGCGGACTAGCGTCTACGAGCAGTACTTC.

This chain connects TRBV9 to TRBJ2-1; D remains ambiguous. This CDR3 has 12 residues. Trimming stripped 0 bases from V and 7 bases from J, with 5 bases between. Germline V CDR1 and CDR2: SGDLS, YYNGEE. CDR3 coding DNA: TGTGCCAGCAGCGTAGGGTTAAATGAGCAGTTCTTC. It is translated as CASSVGLNEQFF.

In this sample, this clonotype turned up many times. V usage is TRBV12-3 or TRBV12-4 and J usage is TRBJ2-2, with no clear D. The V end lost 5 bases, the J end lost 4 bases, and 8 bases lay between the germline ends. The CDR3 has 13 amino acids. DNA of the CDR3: TGTGCCAGCAGTCCGTGGGGCACCGGGGAGCTGTTTTTT. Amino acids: CASSPWGTGELFF.

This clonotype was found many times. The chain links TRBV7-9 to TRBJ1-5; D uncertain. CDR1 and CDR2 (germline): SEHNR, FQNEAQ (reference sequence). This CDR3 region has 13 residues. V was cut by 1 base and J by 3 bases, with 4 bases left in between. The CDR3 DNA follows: TGTGCCAGCAGCTTAGATTCCAATCAGCCCCAGCATTTT. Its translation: CASSLDSNQPQHF.

Here the CDR3 reads CASSLPSGGSYEQYF. Written as DNA, the CDR3 is TGTGCCAGCAGCCTTCCTAGCGGGGGTTCCTACGAGCAGTACTTC. The V and J genes are TRBV5-4 and TRBJ2-7; TRBD2 matches 10 bases. This CDR3 has 15 residues. V was pared by 4 bases and J by 1 base, with 5 bases of the junction left unmatched. The germline gives CDR1 SGHNT, CDR2 YYREEE (reference sequence).

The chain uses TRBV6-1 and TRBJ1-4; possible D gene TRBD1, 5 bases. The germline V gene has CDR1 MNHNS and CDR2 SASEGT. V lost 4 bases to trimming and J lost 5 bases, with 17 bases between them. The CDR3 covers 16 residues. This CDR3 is CASSAFRGTPNEKLFF. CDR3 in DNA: TGTGCCAGCAGTGCCTTCAGAGGGACTCCAAATGAAAAACTGTTTTTT.

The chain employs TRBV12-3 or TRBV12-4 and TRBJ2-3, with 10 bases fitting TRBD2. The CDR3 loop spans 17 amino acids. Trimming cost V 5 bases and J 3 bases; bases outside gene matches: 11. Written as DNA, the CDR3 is TGTGCCAGCAGTCCCCGGGGAGCGGGAGGGCCGACAGATACGCAGTATTTT. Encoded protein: CASSPRGAGGPTDTQYF.

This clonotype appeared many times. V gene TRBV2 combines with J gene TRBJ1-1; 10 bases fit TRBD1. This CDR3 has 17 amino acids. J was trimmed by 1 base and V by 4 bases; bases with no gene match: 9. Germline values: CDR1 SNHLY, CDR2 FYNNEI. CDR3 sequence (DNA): TGTGCCAGCAGTGGGGACAGGGGCCTTAAAAGGAACACTGAAGCTTTCTTT. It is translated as CASSGDRGLKRNTEAFF.

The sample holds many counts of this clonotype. CDR3 nucleotide sequence: TGTGCCAGCCGAGTGAGCTACAACACTGAAGCTTTCTTT. It specifies CASRVSYNTEAFF. The V and J genes are TRBV25-1 and TRBJ1-1; D unclear. The CDR3 length is 13 residues. V dropped 8 bases and J dropped 2 bases, with 12 bases sitting between them. CDR1 MGHDK and CDR2 SYGVNS come from the germline V gene.